The 26 T cell receptor beta chains below all came from one sample that was sequenced in a study of blood T cell repertoires in COVID-19. This table comes from immunoSEQ multiplex PCR, and its TCRdb copy is limited to in-frame clones, with some not included. The repertoire holds roughly 40,000 clones, approximately 88% seen once, with roughly 10% in the top ten. Material for sequencing was peripheral blood. The receptors here all came from a woman aged 70-85 years with acute or convalescent COVID-19.

The chain recombines TRBV7-9 with TRBJ1-6, with 10 bases aligning to TRBD1. Germline values: CDR1 SEHNR, CDR2 FQNEAQ (reference sequence). The CDR3 consists of 14 residues. With V trimmed by 4 bases and J by 9 bases, 3 bases remained unmatched. For the CDR3, the DNA is TGTGCCAGCAGCTCGGGACAGGGGAGTTCACCCCTCCACTTT. It codes for CASSSGQGSSPLHF.

About this clone itself: The same CDR3 is also encoded by other DNA sequences in this sample. The chain employs TRBV18 and TRBJ2-7; TRBD2 agrees at 8 bases. CDR1 KGHSH and CDR2 LQKENI come from the germline V gene. V trimming: 3 bases; J trimming: 3 bases; junction bases outside the gene matches: 4. This CDR3 spans 14 amino acids. The CDR3 sequence is CASSPGLAGYEQYV. The CDR3 DNA follows: TGTGCCAGCTCACCGGGCCTAGCGGGCTACGAGCAGTACGTC.

The V gene is TRBV4-2, the J gene TRBJ2-1, with a tentative D call TRBD2 (6 bases). The germline V gene encodes CDR1 LGHNA and CDR2 YNFKEQ. Trimming took off 0 bases at V and 1 base at J, with 10 bases between the two ends. There are 16 residues in the CDR3. The CDR3: CASSQEAGSSYNEQFF. The CDR3 region has the DNA TGTGCCAGCAGCCAAGAAGCCGGGAGTTCCTACAATGAGCAGTTCTTC.

The V gene is TRBV7-6, the J gene TRBJ1-3, with 7 positions matching TRBD1. This CDR3 is 15 amino acids long. The germline gives CDR1 SGHVS, CDR2 FNYEAQ. The V gene end was trimmed by 1 base and the J gene end by 4 bases; junction bases not matched to a gene: 4. The CDR3 DNA sequence: TGTGCCAGCAGCTTAGGTGGGACAGAAGGAAACACCATATATTTT. It codes for CASSLGGTEGNTIYF.

The chain couples TRBV9 to TRBJ1-4; D is perhaps TRBD1 (5 bases). Germline CDR1 reads SGDLS; CDR2 reads YYNGEE. V dropped 3 bases and J dropped 3 bases, with 12 bases sitting between them. The CDR3 length is 15 residues. Here the CDR3 reads CASSAQGLANEKLFF. Written as DNA, the CDR3 is TGTGCCAGCAGCGCTCAGGGTTTAGCTAATGAAAAACTGTTTTTT.

The chain recombines TRBV6-5 with TRBJ1-2, with 8 bases lining up with TRBD1. The CDR3 consists of 13 residues. The V and J ends lost 2 bases and 8 bases, in that order; junction bases with no gene match: 4. Germline loops: CDR1 MNHEY, CDR2 SVGAGI. CDR3 in amino acids: CASSYQGAGGYTF. The DNA of the CDR3 is TGTGCCAGCAGTTACCAGGGGGCAGGAGGCTACACCTTC.

The chain links TRBV18 to TRBJ2-3, with a weak D call TRBD1 (6 bases). The V and J ends lost 3 bases and 1 base respectively, with 8 bases between them. The germline CDR1 and CDR2 sequences are KGHSH and LQKENI. The length of the CDR3 is 14 residues. CDR3 region: CASSPRQGTDTQYF. CDR3 coding DNA: TGTGCCAGCTCACCCCGACAGGGCACAGATACGCAGTATTTT.

The gene calls are TRBV6-5 and TRBJ1-1, with 7 bases fitting TRBD1. The V and J ends lost 5 bases and 3 bases, in that order; junction bases with no gene match: 6. Germline values: CDR1 MNHEY, CDR2 SVGAGI. This CDR3 region has 14 residues. The CDR3 bases are TGTGCCAGCAGTCGAGGACAGGCCTACACTGAAGCTTTCTTT. Translation gives CASSRGQAYTEAFF.

The rearrangement links TRBV9 to TRBJ2-3; D is perhaps TRBD2 (5 bases). Germline assignment: CDR1 SGDLS and CDR2 YYNGEE. V lost 4 bases to trimming and J lost 0 bases, with 12 bases between them. The CDR3 loop spans 15 amino acids. The CDR3 here is CASSSGRTSTDTQYF. CDR3 bases: TGTGCCAGCAGCTCTGGACGGACTAGCACAGATACGCAGTATTTT.

This CDR3 reads CASSFGLAGADTQYF. The DNA of the CDR3 is TGTGCCAGCAGTTTTGGGCTAGCGGGAGCAGATACGCAGTATTTT. The V call is TRBV6-2 or TRBV6-3, the J call TRBJ2-3; TRBD2 agrees at 10 bases. CDR1 and CDR2 from the germline V gene are MNHEY and SVGEGT. The junction had 5 bases not matched to a gene; V was cut back by 4 bases and J by 4 bases. The CDR3 covers 15 residues.

The chain is built from TRBV6-6 and TRBJ2-7; D is possibly TRBD1 (5 bases). The V end lost 0 bases, the J end lost 0 bases, and 12 bases lay between the germline ends. Germline CDR1 MNHNY, CDR2 SVGAGI (reference sequence). There are 16 residues in the CDR3. Written as DNA, the CDR3 is TGTGCCAGCAGTTACTCCCCTTCGACAGCCTCCTACGAGCAGTACGTC. Protein: CASSYSPSTASYEQYV.

The chain joins TRBV13 to TRBJ2-5, with 10 bases identical to TRBD2. CDR1 PRHDT and CDR2 FYEKMQ come from the germline V gene (reference sequence). This CDR3 contains 15 residues. V trimming: 6 bases; J trimming: 1 base; junction bases outside the gene matches: 5. DNA of the CDR3: TGTGCCAGCAGGATAGCGGGGGGCTTCCAAGAGACCCAGTACTTC. Its protein product is CASRIAGGFQETQYF.

In its sample, this clone was seen a few times. The J gene is TRBJ2-1, the V gene TRBV3-1 (or the pseudogene TRBV3-2); TRBD2 matches at 13 bases. This CDR3 is 15 amino acids long. Per germline, CDR1 LGHDT and CDR2 YNNKEL (reference sequence). After removal of 3 bases from V and 8 bases from J, the junction contained 4 bases not matched to a gene. CDR3 amino acids: CASSHRTSGSHEQFF. In nucleotides, the CDR3 is TGTGCCAGCAGCCACAGGACTAGCGGGAGCCATGAGCAGTTCTTC.

V is TRBV10-1 and J is TRBJ2-3, with 8 bases matching TRBD2. The germline CDR1 and CDR2 sequences are WNHNN and SYGVQD (reference sequence). Germline trimming cut 0 bases from V and 5 bases from J; bases unmatched to any gene: 7. The CDR3 is made up of 16 amino acids. Here the CDR3 reads CASSESGRGEKDTQYF. The CDR3 DNA follows: TGCGCCAGCAGTGAGTCAGGGCGGGGGGAAAAAGATACGCAGTATTTT.

The chain employs TRBV29-1 and TRBJ2-7, with 11 nucleotides matching TRBD2. V was clipped by 6 bases and J by 7 bases; unmatched bases: 5. CDR1 is SQVTM, CDR2 ANQGSEA, per germline. The CDR3 is 12 residues long. The CDR3 sequence is CSVLAGGGEQYV. For the CDR3, the DNA is TGCAGCGTCCTAGCGGGAGGAGGGGAGCAGTACGTC.

For the CDR3, the DNA is TGTGCCAGCACTCCACGGGACAGGGCCGGCTATGGCTACACCTTC. It codes for CASTPRDRAGYGYTF. The chain links TRBV27 to TRBJ1-2; 9 bases match TRBD1. With V trimmed by 7 bases and J by 4 bases, 10 bases remained unmatched. Germline CDR1 reads MNHEY; CDR2 reads SMNVEV (reference sequence). The CDR3 extends over 15 amino acids.

The chain uses TRBV5-1 and TRBJ2-2; a possible D gene is TRBD1 (5 bases). The CDR3 is made up of 16 amino acids. In germline, CDR1 is SGHRS, CDR2 YFSETQ. Trimming removed 4 bases at V and 7 bases at J, with 20 bases between. CDR3 bases: TGCGCCAGCAGCCCCCCCGGGCGCAGGGAATTCGGGGAGCTGTTTTTT. It translates to CASSPPGRREFGELFF.

The chain carries TRBV9 and TRBJ2-7, with 12 nucleotides matching TRBD1. Germline-derived CDR1 and CDR2 are SGDLS and YYNGEE. Unmatched junction bases numbered 13, after V lost 4 bases and J lost 2 bases. CDR3 length: 18 residues. CDR3 sequence: CASSIPGTGGYSAYEQYV. CDR3 in DNA: TGTGCCAGCAGCATTCCCGGGACAGGGGGCTATTCCGCCTACGAGCAGTACGTC.

This chain connects TRBV5-8 to TRBJ2-2; tentative D call: TRBD2 (5 bases). Germline loops: CDR1 SGHTS, CDR2 YDEGEE. This CDR3 has 15 residues. Trimming cost V 4 bases and J 6 bases, with 16 bases left between them. The DNA of the CDR3 is TGTGCCAGCAGCGCATACGAGGGTGGACCCGGGGAGCTGTTTTTT. It is translated as CASSAYEGGPGELFF.

The genes are TRBV5-1 and TRBJ2-2; D is uncertain. CDR3 length equals 13 residues. The ends were cut back, 0 bases at V and 4 bases at J, with 4 bases in the middle. CDR1 is SGHRS and CDR2 is YFSETQ in the germline V gene. The CDR3 sequence is CASSLALTGELFF. CDR3 DNA sequence: TGCGCCAGCAGCTTGGCCCTCACCGGGGAGCTGTTTTTT. Looking up the rest from reference TRBV5-1 and TRBJ2-2 gives the full variable domain: KAGVTQTPRYLIKTRGQQVTLSCSPISGHRSVSWYQQTPGQGLQFLFEYFSETQRNKGNFPGRFSGRQFSNSRSEMNVSTLELGDSALYLCASSLALTGELFFGEGSRLTVL.

The chain employs TRBV7-9 and TRBJ1-4; D is perhaps TRBD1 (6 bases). Per germline, CDR1 SEHNR and CDR2 FQNEAQ (reference sequence). The CDR3 loop spans 13 amino acids. Trimming shortened V by 7 bases and J by 4 bases, and 10 bases separated the two germline ends. The CDR3 loop is CASTGAVNEKLFF. The DNA of the CDR3 is TGTGCCAGCACAGGGGCAGTTAATGAAAAACTGTTTTTT.

CDR3 loop: CASSVVGGASTDTQYF. DNA of the CDR3: TGTGCCAGCAGCGTAGTGGGGGGAGCTAGCACAGATACGCAGTATTTT. The chain employs TRBV9 and TRBJ2-3, with D maybe TRBD2 (6 bases). Trimming removed 0 bases at V and 0 bases at J, with 11 bases between. The CDR3 length is 16 residues. CDR1 and CDR2 from the germline V gene are SGDLS and YYNGEE.

The chain joins TRBV5-8 to TRBJ2-2, with 8 bases aligning to TRBD2. Per the germline V gene, CDR1 is SGHTS and CDR2 is YDEGEE. This CDR3 has 15 amino acids. With V trimmed by 4 bases and J by 8 bases, 10 bases remained unmatched. The DNA for the CDR3 is TGTGCCAGCAGCCCCTTAGCGGGAATCATGGGGGAGCTGTTTTTT. As protein: CASSPLAGIMGELFF.

The chain links TRBV7-3 to TRBJ2-3; D may be TRBD1 (6 bases). V lost 1 base, J lost 6 bases, and 8 bases lay in between. This CDR3 has 13 amino acids. Germline lookup yields CDR1 SGHTA and CDR2 FQGTGA. The DNA for the CDR3 is TGTGCCAGCAGCTTAATGGGGGCGGATACGCAGTATTTT. Protein product: CASSLMGADTQYF. The full variable domain, completed using reference TRBV7-3 and TRBJ2-3, is GAGVSQTPSNKVTEKGKYVELRCDPISGHTALYWYRQSLGQGPEFLIYFQGTGAADDSGLPNDRFFAVRPEGSVSTLKIQRTERGDSAVYLCASSLMGADTQYFGPGTRLTVL.

This clone was detected only once. The J gene is TRBJ2-1, the V gene TRBV6-1, with D perhaps TRBD2 (5 bases). Germline lookup yields CDR1 MNHNS and CDR2 SASEGT. This CDR3 region has 13 residues. The V end lost 3 bases, the J end lost 5 bases, and 8 bases lay between the germline ends. The CDR3 nucleotides read TGTGCCAGCAGTGAGACTAAGGACAATGAGCAGTTCTTC. This gives the protein CASSETKDNEQFF.

V is TRBV7-8 and J is TRBJ2-3; no clear D gene. This CDR3 is 13 amino acids long. V lost 1 base to trimming and J lost 5 bases, with 7 bases between them. CDR1 and CDR2 (germline): SGHVS, FQNEAQ. The CDR3 loop reads CASSLVSVDTQYF. The CDR3 coding sequence is TGTGCCAGCAGCTTAGTATCCGTAGATACGCAGTATTTT.